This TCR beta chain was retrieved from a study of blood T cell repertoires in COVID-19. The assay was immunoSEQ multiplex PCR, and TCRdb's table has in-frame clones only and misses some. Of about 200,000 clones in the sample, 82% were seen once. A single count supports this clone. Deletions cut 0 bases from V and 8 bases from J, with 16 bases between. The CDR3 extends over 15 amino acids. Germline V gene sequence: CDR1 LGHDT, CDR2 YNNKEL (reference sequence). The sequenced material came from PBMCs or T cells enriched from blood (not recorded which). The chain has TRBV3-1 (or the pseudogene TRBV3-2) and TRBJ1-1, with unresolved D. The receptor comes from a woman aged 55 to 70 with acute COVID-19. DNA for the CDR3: TGTGCCAGCAGCCAAGAGGACGGGAGGCGGGAAGAAGCTTTCTTT. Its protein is CASSQEDGRREEAFF.